One and the same sample provided the 5 T cell receptor beta chains below, sequenced in a study of radiotherapy plus CTLA-4 blockade in lung cancer. Assay: immunoSEQ multiplex PCR; the TCRdb copy retains only in-frame clones and omits some. The data contain under 100,000 clones, about 85% of them singletons. This specimen was peripheral blood, taken from a patient treated with radiotherapy plus ipilimumab. These receptors came from a human donor with non-small cell lung cancer that progressed on radiotherapy plus ipilimumab.

Points on this clone: The junction shows a germline mismatch at one end, possibly a read error. The rearrangement uses TRBV4-1 and TRBJ2-3, with D possibly being TRBD1 or TRBD2 (5 bases each). The CDR3 has 15 residues. Germline CDR1 MGHRA, CDR2 YSYEKL. The CDR3: CASSQEGRVLHTQYF. CDR3 bases: TGTGCCAGCAGCCAAGAGGGACGGGTCTTGCATACGCAGTATTTT.

Regarding this clone: A junction end diverges from the germline sequence, so it may reflect a read error. The chain employs TRBV25-1 and TRBJ2-1; D unclear. The length of the CDR3 is 11 residues. Germline lookup yields CDR1 MGHDK and CDR2 SYGVNS. CDR3 sequence reads: CASSEFYEQLF. The CDR3 nucleotides are TGTGCCAGCAGTGAATTTTATGAGCAGCTCTTC.

This clone was seen just once. The chain recombines TRBV6-5 with TRBJ1-2; 8 nucleotides align to TRBD1. Germline assignment: CDR1 MNHEY and CDR2 SVGAGI. J lost 1 base, V lost 5 bases, and 3 bases had no gene match. The CDR3 length is 14 residues. The CDR3 bases are TGTGCCAGCAGTCGCGGACAGGGTAACTATGGCTACACCTTC. It encodes CASSRGQGNYGYTF.

The rearrangement joins TRBV5-3 to TRBJ2-5, with no clear D. TRBV5-3 is identified as an open reading frame with a role that is uncertain. This CDR3 contains 14 residues. V dropped 0 bases and J dropped 3 bases, with 9 bases sitting between them. CDR3 loop: CARSLELSEETQYF. CDR3 bases: TGTGCCAGAAGCTTGGAATTATCGGAAGAGACCCAGTACTTC.

The gene calls are TRBV5-5 and TRBJ2-7; 10 bases are shared with TRBD1. CDR1 is SGHKS, CDR2 YYEKEE, per germline (reference sequence). The CDR3 length is 13 residues. V lost 0 bases, J lost 7 bases, and 1 base stayed unmatched. The CDR3 region has the DNA TGTGCCAGCAGCTTGGTGGGACAGGGGGAGCAGTACTTC. Translated, it gives CASSLVGQGEQYF.